This T cell receptor beta chain was retrieved from a study of cytomegalovirus exposure and HLA in healthy donors. Profiling relied on immunoSEQ multiplex PCR, and the TCRdb table lists in-frame clones only, not all of them. The sample consists of over 250,000 clones, 86% of them appearing once. From germline, CDR1 is MNHEY and CDR2 SVGAGI. V lost 7 bases and J lost 5, with 15 bases in between. The CDR3 is made up of 15 amino acids. Donors came from a validation cohort of over a hundred subjects, distinct from the first 666-subject cohort. This rearrangement joins TRBV6-5 to TRBJ2-6; maybe TRBD2 (5 bases). This receptor was obtained from a young woman in good health and CMV-seronegative. Sequencing used PBMCs. In DNA form, the CDR3 reads TGTGCCAGCATGGACTCCCTTGGGAGGGCCAACGTCCTGACTTTC. Translated: CASMDSLGRANVLTF.